These 8 T cell receptor beta chains were all obtained from the same sample, sequenced in a study of T cell responses to AZD1222 COVID-19 vaccine (dated by TCRdb to the early 2020s). What this sample's time point label stands for: baseline before first vaccination. Libraries were prepared through the immunoSEQ multiplex PCR assay. Here the immuneACCESS table is served through TCRdb, limited to in-frame sequences with V and J called. Missing clones are a known gap in these copies; in checked studies unresolved V genes cover under half, and the rest lacks a known reason. The sample data list roughly 110,000 clones, and around 90% of these were observed just once. Together, the top ten hold 3.5% to 4.5% of the sample. Sequenced material: peripheral blood, taken on day 0 of AZD1222 vaccination. These receptor sequences come from an adult in good health.

This chain uses TRBV29-1 with TRBJ2-7; the match to TRBD1 covers 7 bases. The germline gives CDR1 SQVTM, CDR2 ANQGSEA. V was clipped by 5 bases and J by 2 bases; unmatched bases: 9. CDR3 length: 14 residues. CDR3 in DNA: TGCAGCGTTCTCGACAGGGTCAAGACCTACGAGCAGTACTTC. This encodes CSVLDRVKTYEQYF.

The chain employs TRBV7-8 and TRBJ1-5; D is unclear. Germline CDR1 is SGHVS and CDR2 is FQNEAQ. The CDR3 totals 16 residues. V was pared by 1 base and J by 0 bases, with 10 bases between. CDR3 protein: CASSLETLYSNQPQHF. The CDR3 DNA follows: TGTGCCAGCAGCTTAGAGACCCTTTATAGCAATCAGCCCCAGCATTTT.

This clone was found a few times. V usage is TRBV19 and J usage is TRBJ1-5, with a weak D call TRBD1 (5 bases). The germline gives CDR1 LNHDA, CDR2 SQIVND (reference sequence). V was pared by 3 bases and J by 3 bases, with 12 bases between. The CDR3 loop spans 15 amino acids. CDR3 nucleotide sequence: TGTGCCAGTAGTATTTGGGGGGAAGTCAATCAGCCCCAGCATTTT. It specifies CASSIWGEVNQPQHF.

The chain carries TRBV30 and TRBJ1-6, with TRBD1 identical over 7 bases. Per the germline V gene, CDR1 is GTSNPN and CDR2 is SVGIG (reference sequence). The ends lost 5 bases at V and 7 bases at J; junction bases unmatched: 14. This CDR3 is built from 16 residues. The CDR3 coding sequence is TGTGCCTGGGGGATTGACGGGACAGTAAGGAATTCACCCCTCCACTTT. Its translation is CAWGIDGTVRNSPLHF.

This clone showed up just once. The rearrangement uses TRBV7-8 and TRBJ1-5, with TRBD1 identical over 8 bases. Trimming removed 5 bases from V and 0 bases from J; junction bases left unmatched: 6. Germline V CDR1 and CDR2: SGHVS, FQNEAQ. There are 16 residues in the CDR3. The CDR3 DNA reads as TGTGCCAGCAGCCTACAGGGGGAAGATAGCAATCAGCCCCAGCATTTT. It encodes CASSLQGEDSNQPQHF.

The V and J genes are TRBV7-6 and TRBJ2-5; the match to TRBD2 covers 9 bases. V was clipped by 5 bases and J by 3 bases; unmatched bases: 7. This CDR3 is 15 amino acids long. Per germline, CDR1 SGHVS and CDR2 FNYEAQ. The CDR3 sequence is CASSLGTSQKETQYF. For the CDR3, the DNA is TGTGCCAGCAGCCTCGGGACTAGCCAGAAAGAGACCCAGTACTTC.

This clone appeared a few times. This chain uses TRBV7-6 with TRBJ1-3; possible D gene TRBD1, 6 bases. The germline V and J ends were trimmed by 5 bases and 4 bases, with 15 bases remaining between them. CDR1 and CDR2 (germline): SGHVS, FNYEAQ. The CDR3 is 15 residues long. CDR3 in DNA: TGTGCCAGCAGCCTAGGGGGGGGCCCCGGAAACACCATATATTTT. The encoded protein is CASSLGGGPGNTIYF.

CDR3: CASSRGENTGELFF. The CDR3 DNA reads as TGTGCCAGCAGCCGCGGGGAGAACACCGGGGAGCTGTTTTTT. The J gene is TRBJ2-2, the V gene TRBV11-3; D may be TRBD2 (6 bases). This CDR3 spans 14 amino acids. Deletions cut 5 bases from V and 1 base from J, with 8 bases between. From germline, CDR1 is SGHNT and CDR2 YENEEA.